This TCR beta chain was retrieved from a study of regulatory T cells in long-lasting Graves disease. This clonotype has a count of ten or more. Arm-PCR of CDR3 regions and iRepertoire HTBI primers were the basis on which TCR beta libraries were built. TCRdb reanalysed the multiplex PCR reads using MiXCR and keeps one entry per CDR3 protein. This table holds about 430,000 distinct CDR3 sequences, roughly 21% found once. As for time point: persistent/refractory GD, antithyroid drugs over 5 years with positive TRAb. PBMC RNA was the source of the TCR library. The sequence was collected from a female donor with Graves disease. Sample: peripheral blood mononuclear cells (PBMCs), taken when the disease was refractory, from a patient treated with antithyroid drugs.

CDR3 sequence reads: CASSFGNGVNTEAFF. For the CDR3, the DNA is TGTGCCAGCAGTTTTGGAAACGGTGTGAACACTGAAGCTTTCTTT. This chain joins TRBV28 and TRBJ1-1; no firm D call. Trimming took off 3 bases at V and 0 bases at J, with 11 bases between the two ends. The CDR3 is 15 residues long. Germline V lookup: CDR1 MDHEN, CDR2 SYDVKM.